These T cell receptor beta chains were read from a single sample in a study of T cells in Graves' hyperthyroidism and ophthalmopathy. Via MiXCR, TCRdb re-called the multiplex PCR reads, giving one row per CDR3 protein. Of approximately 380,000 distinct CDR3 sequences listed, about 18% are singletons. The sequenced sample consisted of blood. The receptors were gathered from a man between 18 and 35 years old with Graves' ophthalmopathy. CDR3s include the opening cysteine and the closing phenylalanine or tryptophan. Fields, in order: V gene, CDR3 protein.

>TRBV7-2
CASSLASAAYNEQFF
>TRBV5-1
CASSLAASSGGYTF
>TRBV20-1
CSARWRGEKLFF
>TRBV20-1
CSAEYQPTDTQYF
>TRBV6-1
CASRDIPPNYGYTF
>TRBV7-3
CASSSRPPLAGGMDEQFF
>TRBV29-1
CSVSSGAKEQYF
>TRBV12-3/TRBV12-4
CASSWGDSNQPQHF
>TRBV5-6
CASSSVTANEQFF
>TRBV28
CASSSDPGLRVYGYTF
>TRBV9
CASTLAGGMRETQYF
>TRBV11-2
CASSLEQGREKLFF
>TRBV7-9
CASTRDLNTGELFF
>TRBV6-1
CASSINPERTNYGYTF
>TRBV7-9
CASSADRTTNEKLFF
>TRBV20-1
CSARGGGGEPYGYTF
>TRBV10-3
CAISGVSASYEQYF
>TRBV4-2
CASSQVLGTGNDEQYF
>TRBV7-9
CASSPPRGTSEGETQYF
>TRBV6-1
CASRPWQGGQPQHF
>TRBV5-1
CASWTSGGADTQYF
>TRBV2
CASSEDVSSGRYGETQYF
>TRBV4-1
CASSQGLVVGTEAFF
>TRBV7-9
CASSLLGESTETFF
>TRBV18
CASSPRQEGVQYF
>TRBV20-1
CSARDHERGIKNIQYF
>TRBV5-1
CASSLDPPGTGGVVNTEAFF
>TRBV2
CASSKQAALETQYF
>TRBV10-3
CAIRPGGSNEKLFF
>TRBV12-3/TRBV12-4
CASSFPGQGIANEQFF
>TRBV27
CASSLYPETYGYTF
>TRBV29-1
CSALGGTEAFF
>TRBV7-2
CASSRPSGAAGTEAFF
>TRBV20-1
CSARDRPGHASNQPQHF
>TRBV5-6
CASSKDSSRQFF
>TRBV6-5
CASSYRRETYEQYF
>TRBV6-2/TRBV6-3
CASSIPGGAGTEAFF
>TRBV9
CASSSRSGRNTGELFF
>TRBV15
CATSRDLLGEKLFF
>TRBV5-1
CASSWTVLRDTGELFF
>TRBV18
CASSPVDTHYGYTF
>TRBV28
CASSLYRGGTTDTQYF
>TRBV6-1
CASSSGAGKLFF
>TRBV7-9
CASSRGQGSREKLFF
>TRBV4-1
CASSQPGRYGYTF
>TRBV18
CASSRGQGSTDTQYF
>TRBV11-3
CASSLTGQAPYNEQFF
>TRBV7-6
CASSSTGFDTGELFF